The clone carrying this T cell receptor beta chain was counted between two and nine times. The target antigen is unknown. The data originate from a study of identical twins. Whole-study results and caveats: In cord blood, abundant beta clonotypes had fewer insertions; memory showed no trend.

After removal of 4 bases from V and 4 bases from J, the junction contained 6 bases not matched to a gene. CDR3 length: 14 amino acids. Germline CDR1 is MNHNS and CDR2 is SASEGT. TCRdb called the 5' RACE reads again in MiXCR, with one record for every CDR3 protein. Counted here are a few hundred thousand distinct CDR3 sequences, approximately 10% occurring once; the ten biggest clones make up more than 2.5%. This sample also belongs to another study, concerning yellow fever vaccine responses in identical twins.

This TCR came from a woman younger than 35 in good health. The specimen sequenced was PBMCs. The gene calls are TRBV6-1 and TRBJ1-2; 7 bases align to TRBD1. The DNA of the CDR3 is TGTGCCAGCAGTGTTGGACAGGTCGTCTATGGCTACACCTTC. Its protein product is CASSVGQVVYGYTF.